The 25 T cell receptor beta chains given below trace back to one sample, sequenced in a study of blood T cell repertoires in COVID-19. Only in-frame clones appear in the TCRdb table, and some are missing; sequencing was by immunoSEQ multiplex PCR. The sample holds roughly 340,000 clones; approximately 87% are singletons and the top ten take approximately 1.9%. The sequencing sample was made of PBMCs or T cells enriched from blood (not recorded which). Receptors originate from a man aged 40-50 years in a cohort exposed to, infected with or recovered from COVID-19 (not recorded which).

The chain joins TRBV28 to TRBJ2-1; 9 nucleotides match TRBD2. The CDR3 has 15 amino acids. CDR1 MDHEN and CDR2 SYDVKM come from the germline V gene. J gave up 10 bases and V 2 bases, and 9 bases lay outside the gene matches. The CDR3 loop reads CASSLMVAGVREQFF. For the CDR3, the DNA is TGTGCCAGCAGTTTAATGGTAGCGGGAGTTCGGGAGCAGTTCTTC.

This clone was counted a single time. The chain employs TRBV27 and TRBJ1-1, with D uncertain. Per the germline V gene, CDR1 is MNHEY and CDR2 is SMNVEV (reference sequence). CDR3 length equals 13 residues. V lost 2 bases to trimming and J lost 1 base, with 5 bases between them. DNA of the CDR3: TGTGCCAGCAGTTTAGTGCGGAACACTGAAGCTTTCTTT. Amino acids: CASSLVRNTEAFF.

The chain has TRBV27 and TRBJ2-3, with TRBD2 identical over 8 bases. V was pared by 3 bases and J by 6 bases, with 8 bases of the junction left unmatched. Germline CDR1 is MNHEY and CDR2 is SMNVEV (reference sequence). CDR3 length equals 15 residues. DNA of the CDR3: TGTGCCAGCAGTTTTTGGCTAGCGGGTAGGGATACGCAGTATTTT. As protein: CASSFWLAGRDTQYF.

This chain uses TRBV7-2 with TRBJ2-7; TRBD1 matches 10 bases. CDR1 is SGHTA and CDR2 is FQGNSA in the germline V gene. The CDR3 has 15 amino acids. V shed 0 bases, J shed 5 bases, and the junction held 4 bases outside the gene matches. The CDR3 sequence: CASSLAPGTGDEQYF. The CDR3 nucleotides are TGTGCCAGCAGCTTAGCCCCCGGGACAGGGGACGAGCAGTACTTC.

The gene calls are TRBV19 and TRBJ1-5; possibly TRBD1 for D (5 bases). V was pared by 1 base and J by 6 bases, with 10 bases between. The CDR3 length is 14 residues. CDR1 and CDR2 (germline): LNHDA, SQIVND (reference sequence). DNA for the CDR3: TGTGCCAGTAGTATAGGCAGGGAGGGTCAGCCCCAGCATTTT. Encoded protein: CASSIGREGQPQHF.

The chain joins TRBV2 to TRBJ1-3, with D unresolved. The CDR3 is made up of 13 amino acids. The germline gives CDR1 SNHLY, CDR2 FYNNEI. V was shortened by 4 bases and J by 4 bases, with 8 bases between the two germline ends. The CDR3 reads CASSGYQGNTIYF. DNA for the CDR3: TGTGCCAGCAGTGGTTACCAGGGAAACACCATATATTTT.

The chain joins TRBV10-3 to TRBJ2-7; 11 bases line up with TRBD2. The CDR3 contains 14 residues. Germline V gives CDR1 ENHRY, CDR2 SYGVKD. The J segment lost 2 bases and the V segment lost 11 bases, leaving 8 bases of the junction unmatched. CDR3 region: CAHSLAGDPYEQYF. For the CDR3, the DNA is TGTGCCCACTCACTAGCGGGGGACCCCTACGAGCAGTACTTC.

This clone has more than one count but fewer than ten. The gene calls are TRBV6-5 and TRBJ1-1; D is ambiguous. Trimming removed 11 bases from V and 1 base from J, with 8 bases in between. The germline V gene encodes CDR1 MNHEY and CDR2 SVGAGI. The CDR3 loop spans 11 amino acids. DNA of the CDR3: TGTGCCGTACGGAGGAACACTGAAGCTTTCTTT. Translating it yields CAVRRNTEAFF.

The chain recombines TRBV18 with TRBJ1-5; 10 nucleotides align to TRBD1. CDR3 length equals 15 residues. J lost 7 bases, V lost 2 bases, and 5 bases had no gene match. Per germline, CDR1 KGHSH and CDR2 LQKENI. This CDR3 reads CASSPRQGARQPQHF. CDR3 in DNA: TGTGCCAGCTCACCAAGACAGGGGGCAAGACAGCCCCAGCATTTT.

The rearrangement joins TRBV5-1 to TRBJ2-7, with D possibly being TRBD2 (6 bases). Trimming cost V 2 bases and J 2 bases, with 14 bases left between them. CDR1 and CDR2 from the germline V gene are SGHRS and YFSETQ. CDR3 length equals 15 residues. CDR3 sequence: CASSFGGSQTYEQYF. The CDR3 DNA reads TGCGCCAGCAGCTTCGGGGGATCGCAAACCTACGAGCAGTACTTC.

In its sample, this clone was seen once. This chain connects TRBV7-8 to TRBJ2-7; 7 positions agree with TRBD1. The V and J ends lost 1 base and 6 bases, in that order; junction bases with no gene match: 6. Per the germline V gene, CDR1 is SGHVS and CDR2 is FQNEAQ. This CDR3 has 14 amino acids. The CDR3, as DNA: TGTGCCAGCAGCTTAGTCGACAGGGTGAGCGAGCAGTACTTC. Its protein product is CASSLVDRVSEQYF.

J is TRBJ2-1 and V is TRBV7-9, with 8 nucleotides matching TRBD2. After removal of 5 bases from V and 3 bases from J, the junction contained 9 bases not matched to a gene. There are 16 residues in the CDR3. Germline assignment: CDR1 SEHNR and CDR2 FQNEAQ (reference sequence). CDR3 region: CASSPGGLAGYNEQFF. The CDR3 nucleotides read TGTGCCAGCAGCCCGGGGGGGCTAGCGGGCTACAATGAGCAGTTCTTC.

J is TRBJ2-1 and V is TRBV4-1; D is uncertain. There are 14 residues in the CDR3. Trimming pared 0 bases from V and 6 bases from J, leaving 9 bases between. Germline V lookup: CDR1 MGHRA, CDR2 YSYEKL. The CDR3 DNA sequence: TGCGCCAGCAGCCAAGATGGGCTCTTCAATGAGCAGTTCTTC. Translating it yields CASSQDGLFNEQFF.

CDR3 nucleotides: TGTGCCAGCAGTCCTCTTCCGGGAGTCCAACACGAGCAGTACTTC. It is translated as CASSPLPGVQHEQYF. V and J are TRBV6-6 and TRBJ2-7; D perhaps matches TRBD2 (6 bases). Germline CDR1 MNHNY, CDR2 SVGAGI (reference sequence). The V end was cut by 5 bases, the J end by 5 bases, with 19 bases between. The CDR3 contains 15 residues.

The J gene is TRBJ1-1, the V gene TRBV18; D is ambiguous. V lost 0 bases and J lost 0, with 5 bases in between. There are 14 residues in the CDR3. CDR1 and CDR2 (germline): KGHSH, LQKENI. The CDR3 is CASSPPAMNTEAFF. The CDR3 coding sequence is TGTGCCAGCTCACCACCAGCGATGAACACTGAAGCTTTCTTT.

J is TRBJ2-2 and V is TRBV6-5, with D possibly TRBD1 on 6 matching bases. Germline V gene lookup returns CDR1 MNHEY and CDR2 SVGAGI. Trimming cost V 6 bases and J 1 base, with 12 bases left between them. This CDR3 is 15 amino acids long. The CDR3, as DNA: TGTGCCAGCAGACCCGGGACACAGAACACCGGGGAGCTGTTTTTT. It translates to CASRPGTQNTGELFF.

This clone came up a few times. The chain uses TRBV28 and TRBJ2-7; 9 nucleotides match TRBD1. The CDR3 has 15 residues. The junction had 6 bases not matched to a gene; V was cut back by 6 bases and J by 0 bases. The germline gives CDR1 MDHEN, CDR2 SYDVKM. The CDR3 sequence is CASRSLDRGSYEQYF. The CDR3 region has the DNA TGTGCCAGCAGATCCCTGGACAGGGGCTCCTACGAGCAGTACTTC.

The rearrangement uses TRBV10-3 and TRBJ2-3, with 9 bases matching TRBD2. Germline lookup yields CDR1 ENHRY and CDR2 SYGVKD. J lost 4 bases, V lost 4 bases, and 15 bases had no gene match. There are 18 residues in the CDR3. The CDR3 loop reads CAISARAGGPSFADTQYF. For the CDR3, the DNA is TGTGCCATCAGTGCTAGGGCGGGAGGGCCCTCTTTCGCAGATACGCAGTATTTT.

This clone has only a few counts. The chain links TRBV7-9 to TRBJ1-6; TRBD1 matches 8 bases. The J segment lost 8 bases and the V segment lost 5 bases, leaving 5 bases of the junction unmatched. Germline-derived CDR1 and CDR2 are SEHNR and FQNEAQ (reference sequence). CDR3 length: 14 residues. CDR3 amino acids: CASSEQGVDSPLHF. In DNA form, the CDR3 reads TGTGCCAGCAGCGAACAGGGGGTGGATTCACCCCTCCACTTT.

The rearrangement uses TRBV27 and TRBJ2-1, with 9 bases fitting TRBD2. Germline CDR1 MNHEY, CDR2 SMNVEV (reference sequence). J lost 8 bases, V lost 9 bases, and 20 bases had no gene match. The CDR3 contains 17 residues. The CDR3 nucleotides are TGTGCCAGTTTCCAATCACGCGCGGGAGGGCCCCGTCATGAGCAGTTCTTC. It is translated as CASFQSRAGGPRHEQFF.

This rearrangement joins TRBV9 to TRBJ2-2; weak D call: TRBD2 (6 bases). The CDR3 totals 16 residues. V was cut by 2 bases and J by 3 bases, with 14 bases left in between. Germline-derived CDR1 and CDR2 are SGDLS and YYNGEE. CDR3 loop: CASSVASGTHTGELFF. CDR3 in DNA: TGTGCCAGCAGCGTCGCCTCCGGGACTCACACCGGGGAGCTGTTTTTT. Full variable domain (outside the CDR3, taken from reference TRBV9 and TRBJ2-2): DSGVTQTPKHLITATGQRVTLRCSPRSGDLSVYWYQQSLDQGLQFLIQYYNGEERAKGNILERFSAQQFPDLHSELNLSSLELGDSALYFCASSVASGTHTGELFFGEGSRLTVL.

The CDR3 spells CASEWEGSYEQYF. The CDR3 DNA follows: TGTGCCTCGGAGTGGGAGGGATCTTACGAGCAGTACTTC. The V gene is TRBV2, the J gene TRBJ2-7; 7 positions match TRBD2. Germline V lookup: CDR1 SNHLY, CDR2 FYNNEI. V was clipped by 11 bases and J by 4 bases; unmatched bases: 11. The CDR3 contains 13 residues. The whole variable domain, remainder taken from reference TRBV2 and TRBJ2-7, is EPEVTQTPSHQVTQMGQEVILRCVPISNHLYFYWYRQILGQKVEFLVSFYNNEISEKSEIFDDQFSVERPDGSNFTLKIRSTKLEDSAMYFCASEWEGSYEQYFGPGTRLTVT.

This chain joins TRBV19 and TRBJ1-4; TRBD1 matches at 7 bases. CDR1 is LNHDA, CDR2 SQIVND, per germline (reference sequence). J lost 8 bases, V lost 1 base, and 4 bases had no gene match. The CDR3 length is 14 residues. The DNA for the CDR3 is TGTGCCAGTAGTATAGTGGGACAGAGAGAAAAACTGTTTTTT. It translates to CASSIVGQREKLFF.

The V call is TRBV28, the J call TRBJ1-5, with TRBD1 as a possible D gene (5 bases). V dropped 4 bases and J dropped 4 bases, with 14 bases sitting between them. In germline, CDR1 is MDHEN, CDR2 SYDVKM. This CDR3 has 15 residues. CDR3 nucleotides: TGTGCCAGCAGTTCCCTGGTGGGGGGGAATCAGCCCCAGCATTTT. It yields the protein CASSSLVGGNQPQHF.

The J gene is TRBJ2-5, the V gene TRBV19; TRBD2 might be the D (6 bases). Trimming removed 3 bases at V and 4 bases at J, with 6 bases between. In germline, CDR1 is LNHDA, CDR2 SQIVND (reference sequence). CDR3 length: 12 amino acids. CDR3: CASSIGGETQYF. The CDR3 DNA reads TGTGCCAGTAGTATCGGGGGAGAGACCCAGTACTTC. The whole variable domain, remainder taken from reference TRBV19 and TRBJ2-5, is DGGITQSPKYLFRKEGQNVTLSCEQNLNHDAMYWYRQDPGQGLRLIYYSQIVNDFQKGDIAEGYSVSREKKESFPLTVTSAQKNPTAFYLCASSIGGETQYFGPGTRLLVL.